The clone carrying this TCR beta chain is termed medium-sized. Its antigen remains unidentified. The Oncomine TCR Beta short-read assay was what sequenced the DNA obtained from cultured CD4+ T cells. TCRdb fed the PCR reads into MiXCR, producing one record per CDR3 protein. The sample lists around 23,000 distinct CDR3 sequences, about 40% occurring once. These data are taken from a study of vaccination and CD4 T cells after COVID-19. Whole-study results and caveats: The appearance of a median about 90% of reactive clones in convalescent patients occurred only post-vaccination. Spike mono-reactivity was the property of 304 of 307 vaccine-specific clones in convalescent patients.

With 5 bases removed from V and 10 bases from J, the gap between germline ends came to 18 bases. CDR1 SGHTA and CDR2 FQGNSA come from the germline V gene. The CDR3 is made up of 14 amino acids. Time point here: late sampling 161 to 241 days after vaccination in three convalescent patients. Stated treatment: roughly ten-day PBMC culture with coronavirus spike peptide pools or control peptides (ViraFEST assay). Researchers grew the cells for around 10 days and then pulled out CD4+ T cells by negative selection. This specimen consisted of CD4+ T cells from blood, cultured in vitro, obtained about 7 months after SARS-CoV-2 vaccination. V is TRBV7-2 and J is TRBJ2-4; no reliable D call. The source is a human donor who had recovered from COVID-19. CDR3 sequence reads: CASSPVQTNLIQYF. The DNA for the CDR3 is TGTGCCAGCAGCCCGGTGCAGACAAACCTTATTCAGTACTTC.